Shown below are 20 T cell receptor beta chains from a single sample sequenced in a study of blood T cell repertoires in COVID-19. Assay: immunoSEQ multiplex PCR; the TCRdb copy retains only in-frame clones and omits some. The sample carries about 55,000 clones, over 75% recorded once. The sample consisted of peripheral blood. The receptor source for this set is a human donor in a cohort sampled during active COVID-19.

V is TRBV6-4 and J is TRBJ2-1; TRBD2 agrees at 10 bases. Germline loops: CDR1 MRHNA, CDR2 SNTAGT. This CDR3 region has 15 residues. J gave up 5 bases and V 4 bases, and 5 bases lay outside the gene matches. This CDR3 is CASSVLAGDHNEQFF. The CDR3 DNA reads as TGTGCCAGCAGTGTCCTAGCGGGAGATCACAATGAGCAGTTCTTC.

The CDR3 loop reads CSVDSPGGSYNEQFF. CDR3 DNA: TGCAGCGTTGATTCCCCGGGAGGCTCCTACAATGAGCAGTTCTTC. The genes are TRBV29-1 and TRBJ2-1; TRBD2 aligns across 7 bases. The CDR3 runs 15 residues. The V segment lost 3 bases and the J segment 0 bases; nucleotides outside the gene matches: 5. In germline, CDR1 is SQVTM, CDR2 ANQGSEA.

The chain uses TRBV27 and TRBJ2-7; 7 bases fit TRBD1. Germline V lookup: CDR1 MNHEY, CDR2 SMNVEV (reference sequence). The CDR3 sequence is 16 residues long. The J segment lost 3 bases and the V segment lost 3 bases, leaving 11 bases of the junction unmatched. The DNA of the CDR3 is TGTGCCAGCAGTTTTAATAAGGCAGGGGGAAACTACGAGCAGTACTTC. Its protein product is CASSFNKAGGNYEQYF.

The rearrangement joins TRBV20-1 to TRBJ2-1; TRBD2 aligns across 7 bases. V lost 3 bases to trimming and J lost 1 base; unmatched junction nucleotides: 6. CDR1 and CDR2 (germline): DFQATT, SNEGSKA (reference sequence). CDR3 size: 15 residues. Here the CDR3 DNA reads TGCAGTGCTAGTTGGGCTAGCGGATCCTACAATGAGCAGTTCTTC. The encoded protein is CSASWASGSYNEQFF.

This chain connects TRBV27 to TRBJ2-2, with D possibly matching TRBD2 (5 bases). The CDR3 covers 13 residues. Between the trimmed V and J ends, which lost 1 base and 15 bases, there was a span of 15 bases. CDR1 is MNHEY and CDR2 is SMNVEV in the germline V gene (reference sequence). As DNA, the CDR3 is TGTGCCAGCAGTTTATTTGCCGGCGCCGGGGTGTTTTTT. It encodes CASSLFAGAGVFF.

The J gene is TRBJ2-3, the V gene TRBV9; 9 positions agree with TRBD2. The J segment lost 1 base and the V segment lost 4 bases, leaving 4 bases of the junction unmatched. This CDR3 is built from 15 residues. CDR1 is SGDLS, CDR2 YYNGEE, per germline. CDR3 nucleotides: TGTGCCAGCAGCCCTGGACTAGCGCGCACAGATACGCAGTATTTT. Translation: CASSPGLARTDTQYF.

This clone was observed a handful of times. The chain joins TRBV7-9 to TRBJ1-2; 8 bases agree with TRBD1. Trimming took 4 bases from V and 8 from J; bases not matched to a gene: 18. Germline CDR1 reads SEHNR; CDR2 reads FQNEAQ (reference sequence). CDR3 size: 17 residues. DNA for the CDR3: TGTGCCAGCAGCTCCACTCTGGATAGGCAGGGGGCGCGGGGCTACACCTTC. This translates into CASSSTLDRQGARGYTF.

The J gene is TRBJ1-2, the V gene TRBV3-1 (or the pseudogene TRBV3-2); D not certain. The CDR3 contains 14 residues. Germline assignment: CDR1 LGHDT and CDR2 YNNKEL (reference sequence). The V end was cut by 4 bases, the J end by 0 bases, with 9 bases between. The DNA of the CDR3 is TGTGCCAGCAGCCTACAGACCTCTAACTATGGCTACACCTTC. It yields the protein CASSLQTSNYGYTF.

This clone was detected only a few times. The chain joins TRBV5-5 to TRBJ2-5; D ambiguous. Germline V gene data show CDR1 as SGHKS and CDR2 as YYEKEE (reference sequence). V was trimmed by 0 bases and J by 1 base, leaving 7 bases between them. This CDR3 contains 14 residues. CDR3 sequence: CASSLGAPQETQYF. The CDR3 DNA sequence: TGTGCCAGCAGCTTGGGAGCGCCCCAAGAGACCCAGTACTTC.

This chain connects TRBV5-1 to TRBJ2-3; 11 bases are shared with TRBD1. V lost 4 bases to trimming and J lost 4 bases; unmatched junction nucleotides: 5. The germline V gene has CDR1 SGHRS and CDR2 YFSETQ. This CDR3 has 15 amino acids. The CDR3 reads CASSPGTGGSDTQYF. In nucleotides, the CDR3 is TGCGCCAGCAGCCCCGGGACAGGGGGGTCAGATACGCAGTATTTT.

This rearrangement joins TRBV7-3 to TRBJ2-1; 7 nucleotides line up with TRBD2. The CDR3 length is 16 residues. With V trimmed by 5 bases and J by 2 bases, 9 bases remained unmatched. The V gene's germline CDR1 is SGHTA and CDR2 FQGTGA. This chain's CDR3 is CASSAVGGSTYNEQFF. DNA of the CDR3: TGTGCCAGCAGCGCTGTGGGCGGGAGCACCTACAATGAGCAGTTCTTC.

The J gene is TRBJ2-5, the V gene TRBV5-4, with D unclear. Germline CDR1 and CDR2: SGHNT and YYREEE (reference sequence). The CDR3 sequence is 15 residues long. V lost 2 bases and J 5 bases, leaving 16 bases between the germline ends. CDR3 region: CASSFRPAEEETQYF. CDR3 coding DNA: TGTGCCAGCAGCTTCCGACCCGCTGAGGAGGAGACCCAGTACTTC.

This chain joins TRBV28 and TRBJ2-7; 7 bases align to TRBD2. With V trimmed by 7 bases and J by 4 bases, 4 bases remained unmatched. This CDR3 is 12 amino acids long. Germline CDR1 is MDHEN and CDR2 is SYDVKM. This chain's CDR3 is CASKRGGYEQYF. CDR3 DNA sequence: TGTGCCAGCAAGCGGGGTGGGTACGAGCAGTACTTC.

The CDR3, as DNA: TGCGCCAGCAGCCAAGAGCTGGGGGGAGGGTATGGCTACACCTTC. The encoded protein is CASSQELGGGYGYTF. The chain is built from TRBV4-3 and TRBJ1-2; TRBD1 might be the D (5 bases). Germline CDR1 LGHNA, CDR2 YSLEER. The CDR3 runs to 15 residues. V lost 0 bases to trimming and J lost 5 bases, with 13 bases between them.

The J gene is TRBJ2-5, the V gene TRBV19, with D maybe TRBD2 (8 bases). Germline V gene lookup returns CDR1 LNHDA and CDR2 SQIVND (reference sequence). The V end was cut by 3 bases, the J end by 3 bases, with 20 bases between. The CDR3 is 17 amino acids. In nucleotides, the CDR3 is TGTGCCAGTAGTATCGGGGGGGCGACAGGGTGGAAAGAGACCCAGTACTTC. Protein sequence: CASSIGGATGWKETQYF.

The rearrangement links TRBV29-1 to TRBJ2-1; D possibly corresponds to TRBD1 (5 bases). The V gene lost 7 bases and the J gene lost 9 bases, with 22 bases spanning the gap. There are 14 residues in the CDR3. Germline-derived CDR1 and CDR2 are SQVTM and ANQGSEA. The CDR3 DNA is TGCAGCGCCGGCTTGGGGCCCCCGAGGAGTGAGCAGTTCTTC. It yields the protein CSAGLGPPRSEQFF.

This clone occurred once. The chain recombines TRBV10-3 with TRBJ2-7; 11 bases are a match to TRBD2. This CDR3 is built from 14 residues. The junction had 3 bases not matched to a gene; V was cut back by 4 bases and J by 4 bases. From germline, CDR1 is ENHRY and CDR2 SYGVKD. The CDR3 coding sequence is TGTGCCATCAGTGGGGGACTAGCGGTGTACGAGCAGTACTTC. It encodes CAISGGLAVYEQYF.

This sequence joins TRBV2 and TRBJ1-4; 8 nucleotides line up with TRBD1. CDR1 SNHLY and CDR2 FYNNEI come from the germline V gene. The CDR3 loop spans 14 amino acids. V shed 7 bases and J 6 bases; nucleotides not matched to a gene: 7. The CDR3 here is CASNPPGGHEKLFF. In DNA form, the CDR3 reads TGTGCCAGCAACCCACCAGGGGGCCATGAAAAACTGTTTTTT.

The rearrangement uses TRBV28 and TRBJ1-1; 8 nucleotides match TRBD1. Looked up from germline, CDR1 is MDHEN and CDR2 is SYDVKM. After removal of 5 bases from V and 1 base from J, the junction contained 9 bases not matched to a gene. CDR3 length: 16 residues. For the CDR3, the DNA is TGTGCCAGCAGTCCCTCGGACAGGGTGACGAACACTGAAGCTTTCTTT. Its translation is CASSPSDRVTNTEAFF.

The chain is built from TRBV18 and TRBJ1-2; TRBD1 aligns across 9 bases. Germline trimming cut 2 bases from V and 2 bases from J; bases unmatched to any gene: 3. Germline CDR1 KGHSH, CDR2 LQKENI. This CDR3 spans 15 amino acids. The CDR3 DNA is TGTGCCAGCTCACCAAGGACAGGGGACAACTATGGCTACACCTTC. This sequence encodes CASSPRTGDNYGYTF.